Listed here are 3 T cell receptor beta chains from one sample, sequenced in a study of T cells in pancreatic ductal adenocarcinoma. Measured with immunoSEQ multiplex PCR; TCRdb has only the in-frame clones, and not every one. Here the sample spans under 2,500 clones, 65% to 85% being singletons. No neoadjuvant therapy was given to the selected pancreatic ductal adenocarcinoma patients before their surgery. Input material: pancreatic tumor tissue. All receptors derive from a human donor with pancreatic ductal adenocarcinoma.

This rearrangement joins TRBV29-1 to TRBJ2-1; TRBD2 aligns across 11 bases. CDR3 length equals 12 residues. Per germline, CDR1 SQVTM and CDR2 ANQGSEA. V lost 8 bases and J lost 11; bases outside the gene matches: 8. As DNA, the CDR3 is TGCAGCTTCCGGACTAGCGGGCAGAAGCAGTTCTTC. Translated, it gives CSFRTSGQKQFF.

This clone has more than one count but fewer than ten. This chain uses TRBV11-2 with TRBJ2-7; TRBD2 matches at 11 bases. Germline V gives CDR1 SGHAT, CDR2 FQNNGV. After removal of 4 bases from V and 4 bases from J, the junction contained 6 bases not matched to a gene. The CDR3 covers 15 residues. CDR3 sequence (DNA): TGTGCCAGCAGCTACGTAGCGGGAGGGCAGTACGAGCAGTACTTC. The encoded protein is CASSYVAGGQYEQYF. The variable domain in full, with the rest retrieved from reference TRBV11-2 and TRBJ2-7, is EAGVAQSPRYKIIEKRQSVAFWCNPISGHATLYWYQQILGQGPKLLIQFQNNGVVDDSQLPKDRFSAERLKGVDSTLKIQPAKLEDSAVYLCASSYVAGGQYEQYFGPGTRLTVT.

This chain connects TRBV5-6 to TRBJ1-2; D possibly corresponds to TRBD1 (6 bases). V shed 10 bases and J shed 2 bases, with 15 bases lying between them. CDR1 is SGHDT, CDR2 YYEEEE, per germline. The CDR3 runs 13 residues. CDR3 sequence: CAADRTVNYGYTF. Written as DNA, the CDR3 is TGTGCCGCGGACCGGACAGTCAACTATGGCTACACCTTC.